This is a list of T cell receptor beta chains from one sample in a study of OX40 agonist ivuxolimab in advanced cancers. Clones were sequenced by immunoSEQ multiplex PCR, and TCRdb holds only the in-frame ones, with some missing. The sample has some 80,000 clones, 84% seen once. Here the sequenced sample was CD4+ or CD8+ T cells sorted from blood, taken in a trial of the OX40 agonist ivuxolimab. The receptor source for this set is an adult with an advanced solid tumor such as melanoma, head and neck, liver or kidney cancer. Both conserved end residues are part of each CDR3. The D gene is left open where the match is weak. A row's size may be missing; if present it is once, few, many or a size class.

v_gene	j_gene	abundance	d_gene	CDR3aa	CDR3nt
TRBV9	TRBJ1-5	NA	NA	CASSVDRTNQPQHF	TGTGCCAGCAGCGTTGACAGGACGAATCAGCCCCAGCATTTT
TRBV9	TRBJ1-4	NA	TRBD1	CASSAGGGAGGEKLFF	TGTGCCAGCAGCGCCGGTGGTGGGGCAGGGGGAGAAAAACTGTTTTTT
TRBV2	TRBJ2-1	NA	NA	CASSEEARGHNEQFF	TGTGCCAGCAGTGAAGAAGCACGGGGGCACAATGAGCAGTTCTTC
TRBV19	TRBJ2-5	NA	NA	CASTTGQGGLNGETQYF	TGTGCCAGCACTACTGGACAGGGAGGGCTAAATGGGGAGACCCAGTACTTC
TRBV2	TRBJ1-5	few	NA	CASSGPGAQHF	TGTGCCAGCAGTGGGCCCGGGGCCCAGCATTTT
TRBV6-5	TRBJ2-2	once	TRBD1	CASSSWTGANTGELFF	TGTGCCAGCAGTTCATGGACAGGGGCGAACACCGGGGAGCTGTTTTTT
TRBV30	TRBJ2-1	NA	NA	CAWSFGGAVNEQFF	TGTGCCTGGAGTTTTGGGGGGGCCGTCAATGAGCAGTTCTTC
TRBV7-6	TRBJ2-7	NA	TRBD1	CASSLETGGAYEQYF	TGTGCCAGCAGCTTAGAGACAGGGGGCGCGTACGAGCAGTACTTC
TRBV7-2	TRBJ2-5	few	NA	CASSLVGQGPYF	TGTGCCAGCAGCTTAGTAGGCCAGGGGCCATACTTC
TRBV14	TRBJ1-5	NA	NA	CASSRTGFDQPQHF	TGTGCCAGCAGCCGAACAGGGTTCGATCAGCCCCAGCATTTT
TRBV6-5	TRBJ1-3	NA	NA	CASSYGPSGNTIYF	TGTGCCAGCAGTTACGGGCCCTCTGGAAACACCATATATTTT
TRBV5-1	TRBJ2-5	NA	NA	CASSPRGETQYF	TGCGCCAGCAGCCCGAGGGGAGAGACCCAGTACTTC
TRBV5-4	TRBJ1-5	NA	TRBD1	CASSTGGYSNQPQHF	TGTGCCAGCAGTACAGGGGGTTATAGCAATCAGCCCCAGCATTTT
TRBV30	TRBJ2-5	NA	TRBD2	CARSRGREETQYF	TGTGCCCGGAGTCGCGGGAGGGAAGAGACCCAGTACTTC
TRBV7-2	TRBJ1-2	once	NA	CASSLALGDGVGYTF	TGTGCCAGCAGCTTAGCGCTGGGGGATGGGGTAGGCTACACCTTC
TRBV11-2	TRBJ1-2	NA	TRBD1	CASSVVGQFYGYTF	TGTGCCAGCAGCGTAGTGGGACAGTTCTATGGCTACACCTTC
TRBV28	TRBJ2-2	few	TRBD1	CASSLGDRGGTGELFF	TGTGCCAGCAGTTTAGGTGACAGGGGGGGGACCGGGGAGCTGTTTTTT
TRBV6-1	TRBJ1-2	few	TRBD1	CASITGGEEGYTF	TGTGCCAGCATCACAGGGGGCGAAGAAGGCTACACCTTC
TRBV30	TRBJ2-1	NA	NA	CAWSVLARKNEQFF	TGTGCCTGGAGTGTTTTAGCGAGGAAAAATGAGCAGTTCTTC
TRBV28	TRBJ2-4	NA	TRBD1	CASSEYRGENIQYF	TGTGCCAGCAGCGAGTACAGGGGGGAGAACATTCAGTACTTC
TRBV5-1	TRBJ1-1	NA	TRBD1	CASTWGGTGGIGTFF	TGCGCCAGCACCTGGGGCGGGACAGGAGGGATCGGGACTTTCTTT
TRBV4-3	TRBJ2-2	once	NA	CASSQDRVTGELFF	TGCGCCAGCAGCCAAGACAGAGTGACCGGGGAGCTGTTTTTT
TRBV6-5	TRBJ2-7	NA	TRBD2	CASSRSASGGYEQYF	TGTGCCAGCAGTCGCTCGGCTAGCGGGGGATACGAGCAGTACTTC
TRBV2	TRBJ1-1	NA	TRBD1	CASSAQGATEAFF	TGTGCCAGCAGTGCCCAGGGGGCAACTGAAGCTTTCTTT
TRBV4-3	TRBJ1-5	NA	NA	CASSQDLQVDQPQHF	TGCGCCAGCAGCCAAGATTTGCAGGTGGATCAGCCCCAGCATTTT
TRBV6-1	TRBJ2-5	NA	NA	CASSEMSSQETQYF	TGTGCCAGCAGTGAAATGTCTAGTCAAGAGACCCAGTACTTC
TRBV7-8	TRBJ2-7	NA	NA	CASTPTWGNEQYF	TGTGCCAGCACACCGACATGGGGCAACGAGCAGTACTTC